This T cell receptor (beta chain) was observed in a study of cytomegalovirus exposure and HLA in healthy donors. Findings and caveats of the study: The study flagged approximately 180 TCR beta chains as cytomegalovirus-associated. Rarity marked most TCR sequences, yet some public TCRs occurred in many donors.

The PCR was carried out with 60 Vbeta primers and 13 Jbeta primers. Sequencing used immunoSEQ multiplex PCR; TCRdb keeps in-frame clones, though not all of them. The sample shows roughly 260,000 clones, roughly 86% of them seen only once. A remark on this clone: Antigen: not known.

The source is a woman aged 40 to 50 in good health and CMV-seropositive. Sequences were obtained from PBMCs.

The CDR3 loop reads CASSMRGGTGELFF. The CDR3 nucleotides are TGTGCCAGCAGCATGAGGGGGGGCACCGGGGAGCTGTTTTTT. This chain connects TRBV7-9 to TRBJ2-2, with D tentatively TRBD2 (7 bases). This CDR3 comprises 14 residues. Germline V gene sequence: CDR1 SEHNR, CDR2 FQNEAQ (reference sequence). The V end was cut by 5 bases, the J end by 4 bases, with 11 bases between.